The following is a TCR beta chain sequence with its context. This sample is drawn from a study of blood T cell repertoires in COVID-19. Across the study: PBMCs, B-cell-depleted T cells, or T cells provided the cDNA or gDNA that made up the material.

CDR3 length: 14 amino acids. Germline assignment: CDR1 SGHRS and CDR2 YFSETQ. V shed 4 bases, J shed 2 bases, and the junction held 6 bases outside the gene matches. Clones were sequenced by immunoSEQ multiplex PCR, and TCRdb holds only the in-frame ones, with some missing. This table has roughly 97,000 clones, approximately 88% appearing once. The receptor was isolated from a human donor in a cohort sampled during active COVID-19. This chain joins TRBV5-1 and TRBJ2-7; 7 bases align to TRBD1. The sample was peripheral blood. DNA of the CDR3: TGCGCCAGCAGCCTACAGGGGCGAACCTACGAGCAGTACTTC. Its protein product is CASSLQGRTYEQYF.